A single TCR beta chain is shown here with its context. The antigen is unknown. TCRdb re-called the 5' RACE reads with MiXCR, one entry per CDR3 protein. The sample yields 350,000 or so distinct CDR3 sequences, approximately 8.7% seen once. This sample was taken from a study of identical twins. Findings and caveats of the study: There were fewer insertions in abundant cord blood beta clonotypes, but memory repertoires showed no such pattern. The authors noted that invariant MAIT and iNKT cells could partly confound zero-insertion analyses.

The sequenced material came from naive T cells sorted from blood. The receptor's source is a woman aged 45 to 65 in good health.

The CDR3 sequence is CSARDHGGLAGDNEQFF. CDR3 nucleotide sequence: TGCAGTGCTAGAGACCATGGGGGGCTAGCGGGAGATAATGAGCAGTTCTTC. The V gene is TRBV20-1, the J gene TRBJ2-1, with TRBD2 matching over 10 bases. Germline CDR1 reads DFQATT; CDR2 reads SNEGSKA (reference sequence). This CDR3 spans 17 amino acids. Germline trimming cut 0 bases from V and 7 bases from J; bases unmatched to any gene: 12.